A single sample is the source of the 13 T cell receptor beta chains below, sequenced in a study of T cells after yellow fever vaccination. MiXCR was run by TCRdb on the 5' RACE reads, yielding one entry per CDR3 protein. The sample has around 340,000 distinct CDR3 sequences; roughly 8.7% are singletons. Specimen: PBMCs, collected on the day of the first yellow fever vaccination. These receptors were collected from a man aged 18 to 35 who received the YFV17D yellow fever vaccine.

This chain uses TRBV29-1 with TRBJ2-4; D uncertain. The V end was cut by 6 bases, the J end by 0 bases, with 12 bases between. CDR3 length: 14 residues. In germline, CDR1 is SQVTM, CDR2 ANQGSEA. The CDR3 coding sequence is TGCAGCGTCGCGACGCGTCTAGCCAAAAACATTCAGTACTTC. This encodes CSVATRLAKNIQYF.

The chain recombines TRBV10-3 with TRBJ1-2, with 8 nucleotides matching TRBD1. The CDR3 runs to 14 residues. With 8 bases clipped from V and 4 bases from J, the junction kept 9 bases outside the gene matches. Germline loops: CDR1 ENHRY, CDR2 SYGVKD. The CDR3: CAISGQGESYGYTF. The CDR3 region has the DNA TGTGCCATCTCTGGACAGGGAGAGAGCTATGGCTACACCTTC.

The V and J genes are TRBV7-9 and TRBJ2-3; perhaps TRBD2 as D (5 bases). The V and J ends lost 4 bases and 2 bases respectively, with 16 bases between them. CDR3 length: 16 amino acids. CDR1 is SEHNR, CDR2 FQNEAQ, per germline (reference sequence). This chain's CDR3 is CASSSLSGANTDTQYF. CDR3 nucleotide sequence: TGTGCCAGCAGCTCCCTGAGCGGAGCTAACACAGATACGCAGTATTTT.

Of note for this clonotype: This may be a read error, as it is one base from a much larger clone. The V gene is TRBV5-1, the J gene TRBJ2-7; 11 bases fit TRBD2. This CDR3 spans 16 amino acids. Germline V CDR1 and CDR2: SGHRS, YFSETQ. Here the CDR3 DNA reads TGCTCCAGCAGCTGGCGGGGGACTAGCGGATCCTACGAGCAGTACTTC. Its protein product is CSSSWRGTSGSYEQYF.

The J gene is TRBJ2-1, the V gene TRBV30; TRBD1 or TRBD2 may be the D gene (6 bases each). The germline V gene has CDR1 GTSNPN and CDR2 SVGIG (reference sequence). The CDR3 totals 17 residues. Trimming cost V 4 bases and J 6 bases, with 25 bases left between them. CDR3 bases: TGTGCCTGGAAGGGGGGATCAGACTGGTCGCATTTCAATGAGCAGTTCTTC. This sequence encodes CAWKGGSDWSHFNEQFF.

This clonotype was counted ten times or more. Here the CDR3 reads CASSLEGTSGSYEQYF. The CDR3 DNA reads as TGTGCCAGCAGCTTAGAGGGGACTAGCGGTTCCTACGAGCAGTACTTC. This chain joins TRBV7-3 and TRBJ2-7, with 11 bases that match TRBD2. The ends lost 2 bases at V and 1 base at J; junction bases unmatched: 4. This CDR3 has 16 amino acids. Per germline, CDR1 SGHTA and CDR2 FQGTGA.

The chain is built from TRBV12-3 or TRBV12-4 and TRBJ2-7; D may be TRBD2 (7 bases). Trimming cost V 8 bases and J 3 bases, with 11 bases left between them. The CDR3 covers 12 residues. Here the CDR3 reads CASGGASYEQYF. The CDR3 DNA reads TGTGCCAGCGGGGGGGCCAGCTACGAGCAGTACTTC.

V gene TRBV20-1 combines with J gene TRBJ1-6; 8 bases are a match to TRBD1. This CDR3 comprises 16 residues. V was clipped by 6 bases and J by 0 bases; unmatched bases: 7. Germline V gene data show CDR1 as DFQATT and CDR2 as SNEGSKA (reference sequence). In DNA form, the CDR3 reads TGCAGTGCGCCCAGACAGGGGAGCTCCTATAATTCACCCCTCCACTTT. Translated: CSAPRQGSSYNSPLHF.

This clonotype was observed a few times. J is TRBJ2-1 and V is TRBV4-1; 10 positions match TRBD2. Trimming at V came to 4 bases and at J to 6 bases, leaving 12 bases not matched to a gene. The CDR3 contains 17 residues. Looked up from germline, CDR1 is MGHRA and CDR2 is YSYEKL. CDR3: CASSPYLAGGRGNEQFF. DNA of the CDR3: TGCGCCAGCAGCCCATACTTAGCGGGGGGACGGGGCAATGAGCAGTTCTTC.

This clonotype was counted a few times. DNA of the CDR3: TGCAGTGCTCCGTCAGGGACAGGGGACGGCTATGGCTACACCTTC. Encoded protein: CSAPSGTGDGYGYTF. V is TRBV20-1 and J is TRBJ1-2, with 10 bases lining up with TRBD1. This CDR3 is 15 amino acids long. The ends lost 5 bases at V and 4 bases at J; junction bases unmatched: 10. Germline CDR1 is DFQATT and CDR2 is SNEGSKA (reference sequence).

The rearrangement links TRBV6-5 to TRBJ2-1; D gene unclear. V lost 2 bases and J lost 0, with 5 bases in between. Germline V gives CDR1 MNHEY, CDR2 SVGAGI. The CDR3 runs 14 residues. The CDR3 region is CASSYGVSYNEQFF. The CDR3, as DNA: TGTGCCAGCAGTTACGGGGTCTCCTACAATGAGCAGTTCTTC.

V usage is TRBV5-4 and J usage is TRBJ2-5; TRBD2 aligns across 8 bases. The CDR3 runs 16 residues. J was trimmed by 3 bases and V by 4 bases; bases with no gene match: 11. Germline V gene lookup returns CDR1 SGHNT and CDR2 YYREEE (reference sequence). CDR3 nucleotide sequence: TGTGCCAGCAGCCGGTCGGGGGGGCCTCCCGAAGAGACCCAGTACTTC. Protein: CASSRSGGPPEETQYF.

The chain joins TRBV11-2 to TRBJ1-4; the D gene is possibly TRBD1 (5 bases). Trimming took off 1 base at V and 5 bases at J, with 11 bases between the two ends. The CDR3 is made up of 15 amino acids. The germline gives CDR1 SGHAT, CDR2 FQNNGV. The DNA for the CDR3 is TGTGCCAGCAGCTTAGGGGGAGGGGCGAATGAAAAACTGTTTTTT. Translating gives CASSLGGGANEKLFF.